One sample yielded the 18 T cell receptor beta chains listed below, sequenced in a study of blood T cell repertoires in COVID-19. Sequencing was performed with immunoSEQ multiplex PCR; in TCRdb, only in-frame clones are kept and a portion is missing. The sample contains roughly 200,000 clones, 80% to 85% of which appear only once. The sample comprised PBMCs or T cells enriched from blood (not recorded which). These receptors were collected from a young woman who had been exposed to COVID-19.

The rearrangement joins TRBV12-5 to TRBJ2-7; weak D call: TRBD1 (5 bases). The CDR3 is 13 residues long. The V gene lost 1 base and the J gene lost 6 bases, with 10 bases spanning the gap. Germline V gene lookup returns CDR1 LGHNT and CDR2 FRNRAP. As DNA, the CDR3 is TGTGCTAGTGGTTTGGCCCTAGGGGCCGAGCAGTACTTC. Protein: CASGLALGAEQYF. Combining the CDR3 with reference TRBV12-5 and TRBJ2-7 gives the whole variable domain DARVTQTPRHKVTEMGQEVTMRCQPILGHNTVFWYRQTMMQGLELLAYFRNRAPLDDSGMPKDRFSAEMPDATLATLKIQPSEPRDSAVYFCASGLALGAEQYFGPGTRLTVT.

The chain is built from TRBV4-3 and TRBJ2-1; no definite D call. The V end lost 5 bases, the J end lost 8 bases, and 7 bases lay between the germline ends. There are 11 residues in the CDR3. Per germline, CDR1 LGHNA and CDR2 YSLEER. CDR3 DNA: TGCGCCAGCAGCGGCCAGGATGAGCAGTTCTTC. It codes for CASSGQDEQFF.

The chain links TRBV4-1 to TRBJ1-2; 8 bases are a match to TRBD1. Trimming at V came to 0 bases and at J to 3 bases, leaving 3 bases not matched to a gene. CDR1 MGHRA and CDR2 YSYEKL come from the germline V gene. The CDR3 length is 15 residues. The CDR3 is CASSQETGQDYGYTF. In DNA, the CDR3 is TGCGCCAGCAGCCAAGAGACGGGACAGGACTATGGCTACACCTTC.

The V and J genes are TRBV6-5 and TRBJ1-2; 12 positions agree with TRBD1. This CDR3 contains 15 residues. In germline, CDR1 is MNHEY, CDR2 SVGAGI. V was pared by 6 bases and J by 4 bases, with 6 bases of the junction left unmatched. The DNA of the CDR3 is TGTGCCAGCAGCACAGGGACAGGGGGCGTCTATGGCTACACCTTC. Amino acid sequence: CASSTGTGGVYGYTF.

This clone was observed a few times. The V and J genes are TRBV7-9 and TRBJ1-6; perhaps TRBD1 as D (5 bases). Germline V gene sequence: CDR1 SEHNR, CDR2 FQNEAQ (reference sequence). Trimming took 4 bases from V and 6 from J, leaving 10 bases between them. The CDR3 has 14 amino acids. CDR3 coding DNA: TGTGCCAGCAGCTCGACAGCGACTAATTCACCCCTCCACTTT. Protein sequence: CASSSTATNSPLHF.

The chain's CDR3 is CASSTWTVSDEQFF. In DNA form, the CDR3 reads TGCGCCAGCAGCACCTGGACAGTTTCGGATGAGCAGTTCTTC. The chain has TRBV5-1 and TRBJ2-1; tentative D call: TRBD1 (6 bases). Trimming shortened V by 4 bases and J by 8 bases, and 16 bases separated the two germline ends. Germline assignment: CDR1 SGHRS and CDR2 YFSETQ. This CDR3 contains 14 residues.

The chain combines TRBV15 with TRBJ2-7; D unresolved. CDR1 is LNHNV and CDR2 is YYDKDF in the germline V gene (reference sequence). This CDR3 spans 13 amino acids. V gave up 0 bases and J gave up 3 bases, with 6 bases separating them. CDR3 loop: CATSRDVLYEQYF. In DNA, the CDR3 is TGTGCCACCAGCAGAGATGTCCTCTACGAGCAGTACTTC.

V and J are TRBV5-5 and TRBJ1-3, with a weak D call TRBD1 (6 bases). The germline V gene has CDR1 SGHKS and CDR2 YYEKEE (reference sequence). V lost 3 bases to trimming and J lost 0 bases, with 13 bases between them. This CDR3 spans 16 amino acids. The CDR3, as DNA: TGTGCCAGCAGCTCTCGGACAGTACGCTCTGGAAACACCATATATTTT. Translating it yields CASSSRTVRSGNTIYF.

Comments on this clone: Other DNA sequences of this sample code for an identical CDR3. The rearrangement uses TRBV7-9 and TRBJ1-5; D is uncertain. Trimming left V 8 bases short and J 2 bases short, with 7 bases between. This CDR3 comprises 12 residues. Germline V lookup: CDR1 SEHNR, CDR2 FQNEAQ (reference sequence). The CDR3 region has the DNA TGTGCCAGCCGCGAGGGCAATCAGCCCCAGCATTTT. It specifies CASREGNQPQHF.

This sequence joins TRBV5-8 and TRBJ2-7, with a tentative D call TRBD2 (6 bases). V lost 6 bases and J lost 3, with 10 bases in between. The CDR3 extends over 12 amino acids. CDR1 SGHTS and CDR2 YDEGEE come from the germline V gene. The CDR3 loop reads CASTLGGYEQYF. The CDR3, as DNA: TGTGCCAGCACGCTGGGGGGCTACGAGCAGTACTTC.

This clone was found once. The chain combines TRBV6-5 with TRBJ1-2; 8 bases line up with TRBD1. CDR1 is MNHEY and CDR2 is SVGAGI in the germline V gene. This CDR3 region has 15 residues. Trimming removed 4 bases from V and 2 bases from J; junction bases left unmatched: 6. The chain's CDR3 is CASSSFGQGNYGYTF. The CDR3 DNA sequence: TGTGCCAGCAGTTCCTTCGGACAGGGAAACTATGGCTACACCTTC.

This clone was detected a few times. The chain joins TRBV5-6 to TRBJ2-1; the D gene is possibly TRBD1 (5 bases). CDR1 SGHDT and CDR2 YYEEEE come from the germline V gene. V was trimmed by 4 bases and J by 6 bases, leaving 11 bases between them. CDR3 size: 13 residues. DNA for the CDR3: TGTGCCAGCAGCCCTAACCAGGGCAATGAGCAGTTCTTC. Encoded protein: CASSPNQGNEQFF.

The V gene is TRBV19, the J gene TRBJ1-4; 8 positions agree with TRBD1. The CDR3 spans 14 residues. J was trimmed by 0 bases and V by 6 bases; bases with no gene match: 0. Germline V gene data show CDR1 as LNHDA and CDR2 as SQIVND (reference sequence). CDR3 in DNA: TGTGCCAGTAGACAGGGGGCAACTAATGAAAAACTGTTTTTT. Translation gives CASRQGATNEKLFF.

In its sample, this clone was seen a few times. This sequence joins TRBV7-9 and TRBJ1-1, with TRBD1 as a possible D gene (6 bases). Germline V lookup: CDR1 SEHNR, CDR2 FQNEAQ (reference sequence). Trimming pared 6 bases from V and 3 bases from J, leaving 11 bases between. The CDR3 consists of 13 residues. The CDR3 reads CASSQRQDTEAFF. The CDR3 nucleotides read TGTGCCAGCAGTCAAAGACAGGACACTGAAGCTTTCTTT.

V is TRBV9 and J is TRBJ2-7; possibly TRBD2 for D (5 bases). V lost 0 bases and J lost 2, with 9 bases in between. This CDR3 comprises 14 residues. Germline V gene sequence: CDR1 SGDLS, CDR2 YYNGEE. CDR3 protein: CASSVAPEAYEQYF. The CDR3 DNA sequence: TGTGCCAGCAGCGTAGCTCCGGAGGCCTACGAGCAGTACTTC. The whole variable domain, filled in from reference TRBV9 and TRBJ2-7, reads DSGVTQTPKHLITATGQRVTLRCSPRSGDLSVYWYQQSLDQGLQFLIQYYNGEERAKGNILERFSAQQFPDLHSELNLSSLELGDSALYFCASSVAPEAYEQYFGPGTRLTVT.

This chain connects TRBV2 to TRBJ1-5; 9 bases align to TRBD1. The CDR3 is 14 amino acids. Unmatched junction bases numbered 6, after V lost 3 bases and J lost 9 bases. Germline CDR1 and CDR2: SNHLY and FYNNEI. The CDR3 is CASSERTGVLPQHF. The CDR3 region has the DNA TGTGCCAGCAGTGAGAGGACAGGGGTCTTGCCCCAGCATTTT.

V usage is TRBV9 and J usage is TRBJ1-3; no reliable D call. Germline CDR1 is SGDLS and CDR2 is YYNGEE. This CDR3 has 14 residues. Trimming took off 3 bases at V and 4 bases at J, with 11 bases between the two ends. CDR3 protein: CASSGNSGGNTIYF. CDR3 nucleotides: TGTGCCAGCAGCGGGAACTCGGGGGGAAACACCATATATTTT.

The genes are TRBV4-1 and TRBJ1-1; D might be TRBD1 (5 bases). Trimming removed 2 bases from V and 7 bases from J, with 14 bases in between. Germline V lookup: CDR1 MGHRA, CDR2 YSYEKL. CDR3 size: 14 residues. The chain's CDR3 is CASSQWEGGGEAFF. DNA of the CDR3: TGCGCCAGCAGCCAATGGGAGGGTGGGGGTGAAGCTTTCTTT.